The T cell receptor (beta chain) described here comes from a study of B cell selection in AIRE deficiency. CDR1 is SGHDN, CDR2 FVKESK, per germline. V dropped 4 bases and J dropped 2; count of bases not matched to a gene: 14. This CDR3 is 18 amino acids long. The sorted conventional CD4 T cells were gated as CD4+CD127+. This table comes from immunoSEQ multiplex PCR, and its TCRdb copy is limited to in-frame clones, with some not included. The sample lists tens of thousands of clones; 97% were seen once. The V call is TRBV14, the J call TRBJ1-1, with 9 positions matching TRBD1. This clonotype originated in a human donor with AIRE deficiency. Sequencing used conventional CD4+ T cells sorted from PBMCs. The CDR3 DNA follows: TGTGCCAGCAGCCGTACAGGGGGCCTTTGGGGTCGAAACACTGAAGCTTTCTTT. Encoded protein: CASSRTGGLWGRNTEAFF.